The entry below gives a single TCR beta chain sequence along with its context. The source of the sample is a study of blood T cell repertoires in COVID-19. CDR1 and CDR2 from the germline V gene are SGHKS and YYEKEE (reference sequence). The CDR3 has 17 residues. The trim removed 3 bases at V and 7 bases at J, leaving 11 bases unmatched. Profiling relied on immunoSEQ multiplex PCR, and the TCRdb table lists in-frame clones only, not all of them. The sample lists around 320,000 clones; 90% to 95% were seen once. The specimen was PBMCs or T cells enriched from blood (not recorded which). The TCR originated in a woman younger than 45 who had been exposed to COVID-19. V gene TRBV5-5 combines with J gene TRBJ1-6, with TRBD1 matching 9 bases. The CDR3 bases are TGTGCCAGCAGCTCCAGGGACAGGGACGATGTCAATTCACCCCTCCACTTT. Translated: CASSSRDRDDVNSPLHF.